The clone carrying this T cell receptor beta chain was detected a few times. Its target is unknown. The TCRbeta library incorporated unique molecular identifiers. MiXCR, run by TCRdb on the PCR reads, gives a single entry per CDR3 protein. The sample carries 200,000 to 250,000 distinct CDR3 sequences, about 7% recorded once. The record originates from a study of T-cell reconstitution after alpha-beta-depleted transplantation in children. The CDR3 has 14 amino acids. The germline V gene encodes CDR1 LGHDT and CDR2 YNNKEL (reference sequence). V trimming: 4 bases; J trimming: 8 bases; junction bases outside the gene matches: 5. Findings and limits, study-wide: Counts and diversity of T cells one year after transplant came mostly from newly produced T cells. The origin of high day-60 TCRbeta diversity in some patients lay in surviving recipient T cells and thymic progenitors. Several hundred expanded graft clones reportedly were the source of alpha-beta T cells about two months after transplant.

This chain joins TRBV3-1 and TRBJ1-2; 12 positions match TRBD1. The sequencing here drew on PBMCs, taken before TCRalphabeta/CD19-depleted stem cell transplant. The source of this sequence is a boy aged 2 to 10 with acute lymphoblastic leukemia, due to receive a stem cell transplant. The CDR3 DNA sequence: TGTGCCAGCAGCCTGGGACAGGGGGCGGGAGGCTACACCTTC. It codes for CASSLGQGAGGYTF.